This section outlines one T cell receptor (beta chain) sequence together with its context. Its antigen is not known. Being one base from a much bigger clone, this may be a read error. CDR3 length equals 16 residues. The V and J ends lost 0 bases and 6 bases, in that order; junction bases with no gene match: 9. Germline loops: CDR1 SGHTA, CDR2 FQGNSA. The source of the sample is a study of T cell repertoires in cytomegalovirus infection. Study as a whole: Carrying CMV and the relevant HLA type showed in public TCR beta signatures.

TCRdb passed the reads through MiXCR, listing each CDR3 protein once. The sample has approximately 70,000 distinct CDR3 sequences, 3% to 4% seen once. Findings and limits, study-wide: Frequencies of public TCR beta families were cumulated, and this identified carriers of CMV plus the relevant HLA. HLA-C-restricted CMV clonotypes gave the most frequent clonotype in two of eight donors.

Source material: PBMCs. The chain is built from TRBV7-2 and TRBJ2-5; 8 positions match TRBD2. This TCR was sampled from a human donor in good health (CMV status not recorded). Some clones in this sample may be carry-over from other donors' samples. CDR3 nucleotides: TGTGCCAGCAGCTTAGCGCCAACGGGAGGGGGAAAGACCCAGTACTTC. It encodes CASSLAPTGGGKTQYF.